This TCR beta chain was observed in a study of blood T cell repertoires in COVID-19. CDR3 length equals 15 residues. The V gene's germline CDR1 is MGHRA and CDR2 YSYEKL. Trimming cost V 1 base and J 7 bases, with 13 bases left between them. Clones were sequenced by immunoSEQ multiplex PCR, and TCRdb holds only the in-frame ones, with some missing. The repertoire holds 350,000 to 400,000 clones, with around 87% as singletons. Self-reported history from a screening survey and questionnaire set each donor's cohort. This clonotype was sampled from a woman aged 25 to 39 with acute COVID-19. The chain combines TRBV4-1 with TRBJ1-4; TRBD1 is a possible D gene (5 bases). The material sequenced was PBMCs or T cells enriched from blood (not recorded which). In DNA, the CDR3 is TGCGCCAGCAGCCAAGGGGGCCTTTTATCTGAAAAACTGTTTTTT. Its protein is CASSQGGLLSEKLFF.